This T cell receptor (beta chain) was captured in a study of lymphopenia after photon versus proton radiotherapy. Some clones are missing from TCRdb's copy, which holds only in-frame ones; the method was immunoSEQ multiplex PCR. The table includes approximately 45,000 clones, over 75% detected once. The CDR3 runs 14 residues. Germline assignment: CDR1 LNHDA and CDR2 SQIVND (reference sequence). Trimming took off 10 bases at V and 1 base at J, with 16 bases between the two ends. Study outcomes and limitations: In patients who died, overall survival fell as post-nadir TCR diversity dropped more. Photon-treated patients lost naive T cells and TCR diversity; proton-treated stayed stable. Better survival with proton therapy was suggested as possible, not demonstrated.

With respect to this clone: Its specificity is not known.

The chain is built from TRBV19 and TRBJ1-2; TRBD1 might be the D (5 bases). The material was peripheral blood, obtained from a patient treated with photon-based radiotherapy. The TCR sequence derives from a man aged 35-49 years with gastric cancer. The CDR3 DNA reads TGTGCCACCGAAGCCGGGGCTATTAACTATGGCTACACCTTC. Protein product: CATEAGAINYGYTF. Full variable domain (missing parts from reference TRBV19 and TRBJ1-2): DGGITQSPKYLFRKEGQNVTLSCEQNLNHDAMYWYRQDPGQGLRLIYYSQIVNDFQKGDIAEGYSVSREKKESFPLTVTSAQKNPTAFYLCATEAGAINYGYTFGSGTRLTVV.